This T cell receptor beta chain was documented in a study of CXCR3-negative and CXCR3-positive naive CD8 T cells. TRB cDNA was prepared as libraries by UMI-labeled 5' RACE. TCRdb reprocessed the 5' RACE reads, keeping one entry per CDR3 protein, no DNA. The sample includes some 130,000 distinct CDR3 sequences. Germline V CDR1 and CDR2: SQVTM, ANQGSEA. CDR3 length: 14 residues. The sequenced material came from naive CXCR3- CD8+ T cells from blood. Subset specified: CD45RO-CCR7+CD27+CD95- naive CD8+ T cells lacking CXCR3 (TNR3-). The sequence derives from a human donor in good health. Some clones in this sample may be carry-over from other donors' samples. The rearrangement joins TRBV29-1 to TRBJ1-2; the TCRdb D gene call, TRBD1, has no DNA to confirm it. The CDR3 is CSVEGVGTNYGYTF.